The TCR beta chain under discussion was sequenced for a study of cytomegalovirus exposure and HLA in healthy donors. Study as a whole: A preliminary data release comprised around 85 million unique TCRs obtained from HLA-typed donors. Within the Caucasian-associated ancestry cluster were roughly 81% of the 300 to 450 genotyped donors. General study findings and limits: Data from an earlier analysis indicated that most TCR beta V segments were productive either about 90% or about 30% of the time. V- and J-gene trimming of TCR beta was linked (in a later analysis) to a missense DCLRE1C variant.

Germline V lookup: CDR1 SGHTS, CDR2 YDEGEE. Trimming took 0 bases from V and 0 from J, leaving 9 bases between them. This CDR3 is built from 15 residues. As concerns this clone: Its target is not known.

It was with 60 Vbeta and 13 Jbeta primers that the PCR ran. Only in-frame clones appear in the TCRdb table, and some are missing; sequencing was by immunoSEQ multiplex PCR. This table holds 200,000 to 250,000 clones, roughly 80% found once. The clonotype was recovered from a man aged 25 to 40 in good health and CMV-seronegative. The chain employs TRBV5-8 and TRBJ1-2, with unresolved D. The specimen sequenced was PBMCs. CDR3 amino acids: CASSLGAKTNYGYTF. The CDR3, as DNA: TGTGCCAGCAGCTTGGGGGCCAAAACTAACTATGGCTACACCTTC. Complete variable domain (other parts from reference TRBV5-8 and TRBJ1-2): EAGVTQSPTHLIKTRGQQATLRCSPISGHTSVYWYQQALGLGLQFLLWYDEGEERNRGNFPPRFSGRQFPNYSSELNVNALELEDSALYLCASSLGAKTNYGYTFGSGTRLTVV.